This TCR beta chain stems from a study of shared clonotypes between healthy human individuals. Measured with immunoSEQ multiplex PCR; TCRdb has only the in-frame clones, and not every one. The sample has approximately 2.1 million clones; 90% to 95% are singletons. The CDR3 extends over 16 amino acids. The V gene end was trimmed by 6 bases and the J gene end by 7 bases; junction bases not matched to a gene: 17. In germline, CDR1 is SGHTA, CDR2 FQGNSA. Regarding the study as a whole: Generation probabilities were higher for clonotypes shared across all four sorted-subset donors than for unshared ones.

Of note for this clone: Its antigen is as yet unknown.

The TCR comes from a man younger than 35 in good health. Some clones in this sample may be carry-over from other donors' samples. Material for sequencing was naive CD4+ T cells from PBMCs. Sample subset: CD45RA+ positively selected. The chain has TRBV7-2 and TRBJ2-7; 8 bases align to TRBD2. CDR3 nucleotide sequence: TGTGCCAGCAGTAAGGGTCGGGAGGGCCCCTTGGGGGAGCAGTACTTC. This codes for CASSKGREGPLGEQYF.